This T cell receptor (beta chain) appears in the sequencing data of a study of CD8+ T cells in alopecia areata. Looking at the study overall: Treatment of the treated patients consisted of oral tofacitinib, 5 to 10 mg twice daily.

Extracted RNA was reverse transcribed, and the resulting cDNA served as sequencing template. Using immunoSEQ multiplex PCR, the repertoire was profiled, and TCRdb retains in-frame clones only, with some absent. This table has 160,000 or so clones, 67% appearing once. The germline CDR1 and CDR2 sequences are SGDLS and YYNGEE. The CDR3 totals 15 residues. V gave up 5 bases and J gave up 0 bases, with 11 bases separating them. Source: CD8+ T cells sorted from blood, taken at week 0. The TCR comes from a human donor with alopecia areata. This chain connects TRBV9 to TRBJ1-4; D remains unclear. DNA of the CDR3: TGTGCCAGCAGGGAAACAGAAGCAACTAATGAAAAACTGTTTTTT. Protein product: CASRETEATNEKLFF.